A selection of T cell receptor beta chains follows, all from one sample in a study of blood T cells in healthy people across ages. MiXCR was run by TCRdb on the 5' RACE reads, yielding one entry per CDR3 protein. The sample consists of about 970,000 distinct CDR3 sequences, about 53% of them appearing once. The sequencing sample was made of blood. All receptors derive from a woman aged 55 to 70 in good health. Each CDR3 is given with its conserved first and last residue. Clone size is not always given. Where it is, it says once, few, many or a class for expanded clones.

>TRBV29-1|-
CSVEGPLAGGSYNEQFF
>TRBV29-1|-
CSVGDSNLYNEQYF
>TRBV27|-
CASSFLAATDTQYF
>TRBV29-1|few
CSVAPISGANVLTF
>TRBV28|-
CASSVFPSQGLQYF
>TRBV29-1|few
CSARGAGKGHEQYF
>TRBV5-1|many
CASSLDGASHGGYTF
>TRBV7-9|-
CASSLLTNTGELFF
>TRBV15|-
CATSSTDSQETQYF
>TRBV4-2|few
CASSQDPNPRNEQFF
>TRBV4-3|-
CASSQYLNSPLHF
>TRBV7-2|few
CASRQSGSSYEQYF
>TRBV5-1|-
CASSLVGTDRSDEQYF
>TRBV28|-
CASSLAGWDAYEEQFF
>TRBV28|-
CASSFPPRETQYF
>TRBV6-1|-
CASSEVLGEQYF
>TRBV28|-
CASRATGPTYEQYF
>TRBV4-3|few
CASSQDIRGVYYEQYF
>TRBV4-3|few
CASSQDVEGETQYF
>TRBV12-3/TRBV12-4|-
CASSLATDPYSNQPQHF
>TRBV12-3/TRBV12-4|few
CASSGGPAFSTDTQYF
>TRBV9|-
CASSEYAGLVGETQYF
>TRBV2|few
CASSRFNEQFF
>TRBV7-2|few
CASSFRREGETQYF
>TRBV4-3|-
CASSQEASGLGTDTQYF
>TRBV2|-
CASSDLRDRSGLDTGELFF